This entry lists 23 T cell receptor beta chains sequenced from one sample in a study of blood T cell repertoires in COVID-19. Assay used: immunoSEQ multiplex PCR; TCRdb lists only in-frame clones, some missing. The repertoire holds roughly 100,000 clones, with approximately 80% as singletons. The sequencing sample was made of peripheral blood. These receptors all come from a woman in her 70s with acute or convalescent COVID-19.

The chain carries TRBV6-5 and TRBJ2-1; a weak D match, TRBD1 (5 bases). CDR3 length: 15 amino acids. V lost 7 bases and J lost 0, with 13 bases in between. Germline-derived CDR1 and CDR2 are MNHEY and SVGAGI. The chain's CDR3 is CASTPSQGSYNEQFF. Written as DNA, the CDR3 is TGTGCCAGCACTCCGAGTCAGGGCTCCTACAATGAGCAGTTCTTC.

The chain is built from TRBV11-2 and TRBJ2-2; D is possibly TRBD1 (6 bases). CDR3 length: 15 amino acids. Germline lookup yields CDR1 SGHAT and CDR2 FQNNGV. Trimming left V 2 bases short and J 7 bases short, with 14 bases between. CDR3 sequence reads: CASSLTGTTDGELFF. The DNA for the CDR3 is TGTGCCAGCAGCTTAACCGGGACAACGGACGGGGAGCTGTTTTTT.

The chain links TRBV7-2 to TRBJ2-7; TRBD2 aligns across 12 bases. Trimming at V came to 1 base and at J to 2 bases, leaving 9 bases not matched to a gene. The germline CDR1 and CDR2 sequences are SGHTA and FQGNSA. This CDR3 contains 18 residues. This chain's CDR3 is CASSLGQGLAGGPYEQYF. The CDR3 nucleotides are TGTGCCAGCAGCTTAGGACAGGGCCTAGCGGGAGGGCCCTACGAGCAGTACTTC.

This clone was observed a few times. The DNA of the CDR3 is TGCAGCGTGGCCGGGACTTATAGCACAGATACGCAGTATTTT. It specifies CSVAGTYSTDTQYF. The chain carries TRBV29-1 and TRBJ2-3; maybe TRBD2 (6 bases). The V gene lost 6 bases and the J gene lost 0 bases, with 13 bases spanning the gap. From germline, CDR1 is SQVTM and CDR2 ANQGSEA. CDR3 length: 14 amino acids.

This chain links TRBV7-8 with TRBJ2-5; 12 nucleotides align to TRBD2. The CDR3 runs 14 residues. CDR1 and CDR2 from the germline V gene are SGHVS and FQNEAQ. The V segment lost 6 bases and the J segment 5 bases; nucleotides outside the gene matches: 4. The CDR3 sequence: CASRSLAGGETQYF. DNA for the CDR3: TGTGCCAGCAGGTCCCTAGCGGGGGGGGAGACCCAGTACTTC. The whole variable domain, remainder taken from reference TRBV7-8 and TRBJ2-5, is GAGVSQSPRYKVAKRGQDVALRCDPISGHVSLFWYQQALGQGPEFLTYFQNEAQLDKSGLPSDRFFAERPEGSVSTLKIQRTQQEDSAVYLCASRSLAGGETQYFGPGTRLLVL.

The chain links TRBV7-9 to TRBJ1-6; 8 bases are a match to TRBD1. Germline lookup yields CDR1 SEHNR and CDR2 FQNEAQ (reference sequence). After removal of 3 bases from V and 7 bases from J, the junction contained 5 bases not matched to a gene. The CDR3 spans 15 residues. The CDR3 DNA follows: TGTGCCAGCAGCTTGGTCGGACAGGGCAATTCACCCCTCCACTTT. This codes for CASSLVGQGNSPLHF.

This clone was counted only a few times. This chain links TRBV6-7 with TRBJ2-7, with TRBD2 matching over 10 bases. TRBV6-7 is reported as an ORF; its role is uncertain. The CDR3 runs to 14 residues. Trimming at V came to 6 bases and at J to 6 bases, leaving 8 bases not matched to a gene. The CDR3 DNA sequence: TGTGCCAGCAGCCAACCGGGACTAGCGTGCGAGCAGTACTTC. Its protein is CASSQPGLACEQYF.

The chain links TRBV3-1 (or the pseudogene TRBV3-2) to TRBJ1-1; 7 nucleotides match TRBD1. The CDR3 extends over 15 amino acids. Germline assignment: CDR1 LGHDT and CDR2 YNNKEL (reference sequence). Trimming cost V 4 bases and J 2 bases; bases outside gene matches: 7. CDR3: CASSLNRDSNTEAFF. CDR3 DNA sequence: TGTGCCAGCAGCCTTAACCGGGACAGTAACACTGAAGCTTTCTTT.

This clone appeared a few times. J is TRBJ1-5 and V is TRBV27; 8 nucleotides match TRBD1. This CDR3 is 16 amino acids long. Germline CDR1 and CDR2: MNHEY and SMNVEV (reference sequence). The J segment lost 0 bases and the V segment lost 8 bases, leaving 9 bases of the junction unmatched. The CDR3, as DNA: TGTGCCAGCCAGATTTCAGGGGGCCTTAGCAATCAGCCCCAGCATTTT. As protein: CASQISGGLSNQPQHF.

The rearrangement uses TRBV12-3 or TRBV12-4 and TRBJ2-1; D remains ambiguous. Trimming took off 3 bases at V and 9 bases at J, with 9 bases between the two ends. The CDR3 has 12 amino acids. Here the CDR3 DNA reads TGTGCCAGCAGTTTGTCTACTACTGAGCAGTTCTTC. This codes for CASSLSTTEQFF.

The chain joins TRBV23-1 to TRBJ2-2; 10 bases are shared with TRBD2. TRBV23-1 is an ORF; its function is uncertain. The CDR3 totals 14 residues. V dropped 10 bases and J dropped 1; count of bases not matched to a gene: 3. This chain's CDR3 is CAIGTSVNTGELFF. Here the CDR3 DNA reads TGCGCCATAGGGACTAGCGTGAACACCGGGGAGCTGTTTTTT.

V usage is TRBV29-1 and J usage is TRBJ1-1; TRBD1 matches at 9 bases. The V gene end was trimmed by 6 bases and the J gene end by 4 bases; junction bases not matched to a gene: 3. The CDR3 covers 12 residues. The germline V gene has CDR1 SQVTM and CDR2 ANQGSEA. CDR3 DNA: TGCAGCGTGGTGGACAGGGGCACTGAAGCTTTCTTT. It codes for CSVVDRGTEAFF.

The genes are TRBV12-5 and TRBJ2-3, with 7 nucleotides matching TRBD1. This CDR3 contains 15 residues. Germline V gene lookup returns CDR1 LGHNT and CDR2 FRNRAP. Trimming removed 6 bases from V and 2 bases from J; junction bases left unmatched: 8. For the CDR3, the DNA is TGTGCTAGTGGCCCAGGACAGGTTCCCACAGATACGCAGTATTTT. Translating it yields CASGPGQVPTDTQYF.

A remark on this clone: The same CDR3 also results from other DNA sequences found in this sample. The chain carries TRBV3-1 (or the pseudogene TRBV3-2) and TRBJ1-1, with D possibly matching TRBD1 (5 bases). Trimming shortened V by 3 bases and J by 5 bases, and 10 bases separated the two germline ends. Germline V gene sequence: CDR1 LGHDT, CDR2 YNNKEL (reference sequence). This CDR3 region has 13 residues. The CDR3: CASSQGGGTEAFF. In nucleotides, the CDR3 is TGTGCCAGCAGCCAGGGGGGAGGGACTGAAGCTTTCTTT.

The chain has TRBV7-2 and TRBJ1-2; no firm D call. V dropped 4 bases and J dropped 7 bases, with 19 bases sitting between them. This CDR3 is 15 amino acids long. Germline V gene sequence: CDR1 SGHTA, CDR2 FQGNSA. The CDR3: CASSSTISSAGGYTF. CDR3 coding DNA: TGTGCCAGCAGCTCCACTATTAGCAGTGCTGGTGGCTACACCTTC.

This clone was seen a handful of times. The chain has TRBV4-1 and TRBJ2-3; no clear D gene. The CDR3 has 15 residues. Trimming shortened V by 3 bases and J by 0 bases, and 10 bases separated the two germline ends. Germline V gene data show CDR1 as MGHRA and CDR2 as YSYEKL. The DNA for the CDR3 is TGCGCCAGCAGCCAGGCAACAGCTAGCACAGATACGCAGTATTTT. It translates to CASSQATASTDTQYF.

CDR3 sequence: CSASSRGYEQYF. The CDR3 DNA reads TGCAGTGCTAGTAGCAGGGGCTACGAGCAGTACTTC. The chain recombines TRBV20-1 with TRBJ2-7, with D tentatively TRBD1 (6 bases). Germline CDR1 and CDR2: DFQATT and SNEGSKA (reference sequence). This CDR3 has 12 residues. V dropped 3 bases and J dropped 3 bases, with 9 bases sitting between them.

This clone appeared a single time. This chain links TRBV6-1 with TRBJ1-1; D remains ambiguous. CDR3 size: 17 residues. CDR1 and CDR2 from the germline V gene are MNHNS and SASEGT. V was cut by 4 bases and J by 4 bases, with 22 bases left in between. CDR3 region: CASSAKQGRGRVTEAFF. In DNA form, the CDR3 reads TGTGCCAGCAGTGCAAAGCAAGGACGCGGGAGAGTCACTGAAGCTTTCTTT.

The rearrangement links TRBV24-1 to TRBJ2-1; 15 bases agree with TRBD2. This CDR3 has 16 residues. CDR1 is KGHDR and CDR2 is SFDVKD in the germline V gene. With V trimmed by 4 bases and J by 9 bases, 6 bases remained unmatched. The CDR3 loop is CATSDSGLAGGGEQFF. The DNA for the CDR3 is TGTGCCACCAGTGACTCGGGACTAGCGGGAGGTGGTGAGCAGTTCTTC.

CDR3 in amino acids: CASISALSYEQYF. The CDR3 DNA sequence: TGTGCCAGCATTTCAGCGCTCTCCTACGAGCAGTACTTC. The J gene is TRBJ2-7, the V gene TRBV28; D is unresolved. The CDR3 runs to 13 residues. CDR1 is MDHEN and CDR2 is SYDVKM in the germline V gene. The germline V and J ends were trimmed by 7 bases and 0 bases, with 10 bases remaining between them.

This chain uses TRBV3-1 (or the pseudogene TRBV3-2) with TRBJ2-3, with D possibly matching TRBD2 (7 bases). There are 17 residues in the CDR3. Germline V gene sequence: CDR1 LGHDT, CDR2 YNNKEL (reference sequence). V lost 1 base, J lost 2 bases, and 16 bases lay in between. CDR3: CASSQGRRGPNTDTQYF. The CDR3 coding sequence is TGTGCCAGCAGCCAAGGTCGGCGGGGGCCTAACACAGATACGCAGTATTTT.

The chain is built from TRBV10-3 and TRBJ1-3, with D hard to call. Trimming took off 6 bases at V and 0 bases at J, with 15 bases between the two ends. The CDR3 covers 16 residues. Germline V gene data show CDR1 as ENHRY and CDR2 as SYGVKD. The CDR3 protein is CAIRGESTRSGNTIYF. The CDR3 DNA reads TGTGCCATCAGGGGCGAATCAACCCGCTCTGGAAACACCATATATTTT.

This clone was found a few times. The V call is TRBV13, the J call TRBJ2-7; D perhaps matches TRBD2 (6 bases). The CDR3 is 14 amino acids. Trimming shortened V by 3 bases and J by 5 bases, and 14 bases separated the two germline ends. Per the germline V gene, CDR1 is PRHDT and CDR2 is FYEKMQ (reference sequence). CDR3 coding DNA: TGTGCCAGCAGCTTTGGAGGGACGAAGGACGAGCAGTACTTC. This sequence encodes CASSFGGTKDEQYF.